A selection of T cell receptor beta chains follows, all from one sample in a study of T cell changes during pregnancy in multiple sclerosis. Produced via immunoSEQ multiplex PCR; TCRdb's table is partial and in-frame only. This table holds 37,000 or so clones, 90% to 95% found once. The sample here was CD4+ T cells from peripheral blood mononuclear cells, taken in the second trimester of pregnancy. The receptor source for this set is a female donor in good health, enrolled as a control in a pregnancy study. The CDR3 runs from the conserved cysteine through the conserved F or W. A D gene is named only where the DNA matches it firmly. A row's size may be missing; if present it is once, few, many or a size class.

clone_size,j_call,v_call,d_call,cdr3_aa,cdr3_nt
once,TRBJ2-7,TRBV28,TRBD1,CATQDRVLYEQYF,TGTGCCACCCAGGACAGGGTCCTCTACGAGCAGTACTTC
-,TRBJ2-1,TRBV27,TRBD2,CASRLIAGGRNEQFF,TGTGCCAGCAGACTAATAGCGGGGGGGAGGAATGAGCAGTTCTTC
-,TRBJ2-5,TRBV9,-,CASSVGQTQETQYF,TGTGCCAGCAGCGTAGGCCAGACTCAAGAGACCCAGTACTTC
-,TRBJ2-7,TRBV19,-,CASSMGPVSSYEQYF,TGTGCCAGTAGTATGGGGCCGGTGAGCTCCTACGAGCAGTACTTC
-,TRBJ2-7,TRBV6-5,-,CASSLGGRPSPYEQYF,TGTGCCAGCAGTTTGGGGGGAAGACCGTCCCCCTACGAGCAGTACTTC
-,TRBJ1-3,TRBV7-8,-,CASSQVVGRTHSGNTIYF,TGTGCCAGCAGCCAGGTAGTGGGCCGTACGCACTCTGGAAACACCATATATTTT
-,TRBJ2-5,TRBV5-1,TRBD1,CASSLNRGPQETQYF,TGCGCCAGCAGCTTAAACAGGGGGCCCCAAGAGACCCAGTACTTC
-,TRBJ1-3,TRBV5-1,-,CASSLSGGAVGNTIYF,TGCGCCAGCAGCTTGTCAGGAGGGGCCGTCGGAAACACCATATATTTT
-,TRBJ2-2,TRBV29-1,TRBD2,CSVALAGGLNTGELFF,TGCAGCGTTGCGCTAGCGGGGGGGCTGAACACCGGGGAGCTGTTTTTT
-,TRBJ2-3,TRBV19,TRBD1,CASSMQGAVSTDTQYF,TGTGCCAGTAGTATGCAGGGGGCGGTGAGCACAGATACGCAGTATTTT
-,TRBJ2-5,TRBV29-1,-,CSVSNARRETQYF,TGCAGCGTTTCGAACGCCCGCCGGGAGACCCAGTACTTC